This is a list of T cell receptor beta chains from one sample in a study of CD8 T cells in Susac syndrome. TCRdb re-derived calls from the immunoSEQ multiplex PCR reads in MiXCR, one entry per CDR3 protein. The sample yields under 95,000 distinct CDR3 sequences, roughly 94% seen once. Sequences were obtained from CD4+ T cells from PBMCs. The receptors originated from a human donor with Susac syndrome. Each CDR3 is given with its conserved first and last residue. Each record gives: clone size, V gene, J gene, D gene, CDR3 DNA, CDR3 protein. D genes are given only for firm matches. Size is omitted from some rows. Given values are once, few, many or a class for expanded clones.

clone_size: -
v_call: TRBV24-1
j_call: TRBJ2-3
d_call: TRBD2
cdr3_nt: TGTGCCACCAGTGATCTCCGGGGGGTTACAGATACGCAGTATTTT
cdr3_aa: CATSDLRGVTDTQYF

clone_size: -
v_call: TRBV14
j_call: TRBJ1-2
d_call: -
cdr3_nt: TGTGCCAGCAGCTACAGGGAAGGCTATGGCTACACCTTC
cdr3_aa: CASSYREGYGYTF

clone_size: -
v_call: TRBV2
j_call: TRBJ1-1
d_call: -
cdr3_nt: TGTGCCAGCAGTCGGGAGCTAAACACTGAAGCTTTCTTT
cdr3_aa: CASSRELNTEAFF

clone_size: -
v_call: TRBV5-6
j_call: TRBJ2-1
d_call: -
cdr3_nt: TGTGCCAGCAGCTTACCCGGCGGGGTGGGAAATGAGCAGTTCTTC
cdr3_aa: CASSLPGGVGNEQFF

clone_size: -
v_call: TRBV3-1
j_call: TRBJ2-5
d_call: -
cdr3_nt: TGTGCCAGCAGCCAGGGGGAGACCCAGTACTTC
cdr3_aa: CASSQGETQYF

clone_size: -
v_call: TRBV29-1
j_call: TRBJ2-7
d_call: -
cdr3_nt: TGCAGCGTTGAAGGAGAAGATCAGGGGTACGAGCAGTACTTC
cdr3_aa: CSVEGEDQGYEQYF

clone_size: -
v_call: TRBV9
j_call: TRBJ2-1
d_call: TRBD2
cdr3_nt: TGTGCCAGCAGCGTAGATCCAGGACTAGTGGGCAATGAGCAGTTCTTC
cdr3_aa: CASSVDPGLVGNEQFF

clone_size: -
v_call: TRBV6-1
j_call: TRBJ1-4
d_call: -
cdr3_nt: TGTGCCAGCAGGTGGACAAATGAAAAACTGTTTTTT
cdr3_aa: CASRWTNEKLFF

clone_size: -
v_call: TRBV7-9
j_call: TRBJ2-3
d_call: -
cdr3_nt: TGTGCCAGCAGCTATCTGGCAGATACGCAGTATTTT
cdr3_aa: CASSYLADTQYF

clone_size: -
v_call: TRBV20-1
j_call: TRBJ2-3
d_call: -
cdr3_nt: TGCAGTGCCGGTAGCGTTAGCACAGATACGCAGTATTTT
cdr3_aa: CSAGSVSTDTQYF

clone_size: -
v_call: TRBV4-3
j_call: TRBJ2-3
d_call: -
cdr3_nt: TGCGCCAGCAGCCAAGAAGGCTCTCGTATTGATACGCAGTATTTT
cdr3_aa: CASSQEGSRIDTQYF

clone_size: -
v_call: TRBV7-9
j_call: TRBJ1-2
d_call: TRBD1
cdr3_nt: TGTGCCAGCAGCTTGACAGGGGACAACTATGGCTACACCTTC
cdr3_aa: CASSLTGDNYGYTF

clone_size: -
v_call: TRBV6-5
j_call: TRBJ2-7
d_call: TRBD1
cdr3_nt: TGTGCCAGCAGCCCGGACAGGTTCTCCTACGAGCAGTACTTC
cdr3_aa: CASSPDRFSYEQYF

clone_size: -
v_call: TRBV6-2/TRBV6-3
j_call: TRBJ1-5
d_call: TRBD1
cdr3_nt: TGTGCCAGCAGTTGGACAGGGAATCAGCCCCAGCATTTT
cdr3_aa: CASSWTGNQPQHF

clone_size: -
v_call: TRBV10-3
j_call: TRBJ2-3
d_call: TRBD1
cdr3_nt: TGTGCCATCAGAACCGGGACAGAAACAGATACGCAGTATTTT
cdr3_aa: CAIRTGTETDTQYF

clone_size: -
v_call: TRBV29-1
j_call: TRBJ2-7
d_call: -
cdr3_nt: TGCAGCGCAAACTGGGACATCACGGGCGAGCAGTACTTC
cdr3_aa: CSANWDITGEQYF

clone_size: -
v_call: TRBV5-1
j_call: TRBJ1-2
d_call: TRBD1
cdr3_nt: TGCGCCAGCAGCGCCGGACAGGGAGGCTATGGCTACACCTTC
cdr3_aa: CASSAGQGGYGYTF

clone_size: -
v_call: TRBV23-1
j_call: TRBJ1-2
d_call: TRBD1
cdr3_nt: TGCGCCAGCAGTCCCACACTACGGACAGGGAGAATCGGCTACACCTTC
cdr3_aa: CASSPTLRTGRIGYTF

clone_size: -
v_call: TRBV4-3
j_call: TRBJ2-5
d_call: -
cdr3_nt: TGCGCCAGCAGCCAAGGGATGGGACAAGAGACCCAGTACTTC
cdr3_aa: CASSQGMGQETQYF

clone_size: -
v_call: TRBV2
j_call: TRBJ2-2
d_call: TRBD1
cdr3_nt: TGTGCCAGCAGTGAAGTGCGTGTAGGGGGCGGCACCGGGGAGCTGTTTTTT
cdr3_aa: CASSEVRVGGGTGELFF

clone_size: -
v_call: TRBV20-1
j_call: TRBJ1-1
d_call: -
cdr3_nt: TGCAGTGCTAGGTTGCAGGGGTCGAACACTGAAGCTTTCTTT
cdr3_aa: CSARLQGSNTEAFF

clone_size: -
v_call: TRBV9
j_call: TRBJ1-5
d_call: -
cdr3_nt: TGTGCCAGCAGCGCCTGGTCGAGCAATCAGCCCCAGCATTTT
cdr3_aa: CASSAWSSNQPQHF

clone_size: -
v_call: TRBV11-2
j_call: TRBJ2-7
d_call: -
cdr3_nt: TGTGCCAGCAGCCCTATCAGGGACCGCCTTGAGCAGTACTTC
cdr3_aa: CASSPIRDRLEQYF

clone_size: -
v_call: TRBV27
j_call: TRBJ2-7
d_call: TRBD1
cdr3_nt: TGTGCCAGCAGTTTAAGGGAAACAGGGGCCGACTACGAGCAGTACTTC
cdr3_aa: CASSLRETGADYEQYF

clone_size: -
v_call: TRBV4-2
j_call: TRBJ2-7
d_call: TRBD2
cdr3_nt: TGTGCCAGCAGCCCTTTAAACCGATTGACTAGCGGGGTCGAGCAGTACTTC
cdr3_aa: CASSPLNRLTSGVEQYF

clone_size: once
v_call: TRBV30
j_call: TRBJ1-6
d_call: -
cdr3_nt: TGTGCCTGGAGTTCAGGGAGGAATAATTCACCCCTCCACTTT
cdr3_aa: CAWSSGRNNSPLHF

clone_size: -
v_call: TRBV29-1
j_call: TRBJ2-1
d_call: -
cdr3_nt: TGCAGCGTGTGGACAGACAATGAGCAGTTCTTC
cdr3_aa: CSVWTDNEQFF

clone_size: -
v_call: TRBV29-1
j_call: TRBJ2-5
d_call: -
cdr3_nt: TGCAGCTCCGGTACCCGGGGCAGGGAGACCCAGTACTTC
cdr3_aa: CSSGTRGRETQYF

clone_size: -
v_call: TRBV6-1
j_call: TRBJ1-5
d_call: -
cdr3_nt: TGTGCCAGCAGTGACAGTAGCAATCAGCCCCAGCATTTT
cdr3_aa: CASSDSSNQPQHF

clone_size: -
v_call: TRBV15
j_call: TRBJ2-7
d_call: -
cdr3_nt: TGTGCCACCAGCAGAGACGGGGTGTACGAGCAGTACTTC
cdr3_aa: CATSRDGVYEQYF

clone_size: -
v_call: TRBV3-1
j_call: TRBJ2-3
d_call: TRBD2
cdr3_nt: TGTGCCAGCAGCCTCGGGACTAGCGTAGATACGCAGTATTTT
cdr3_aa: CASSLGTSVDTQYF

clone_size: -
v_call: TRBV13
j_call: TRBJ2-5
d_call: TRBD2
cdr3_nt: TGTGCCAGCAGCCTTGGACTAGCGGTCGGCTCAGAGACCCAGTACTTC
cdr3_aa: CASSLGLAVGSETQYF

clone_size: -
v_call: TRBV27
j_call: TRBJ2-3
d_call: TRBD1
cdr3_nt: TGTGCCAGCAGACTTCACCCGGGACAGGTCACAGATACGCAGTATTTT
cdr3_aa: CASRLHPGQVTDTQYF

clone_size: -
v_call: TRBV30
j_call: TRBJ1-1
d_call: TRBD1
cdr3_nt: TGTGCCTGGAGGGGACAGGGGAAGGGAACTGAAGCTTTCTTT
cdr3_aa: CAWRGQGKGTEAFF

clone_size: -
v_call: TRBV20-1
j_call: TRBJ1-1
d_call: -
cdr3_nt: TGCAGTGCTAGGGAGACCCTAATGAACACTGAAGCTTTCTTT
cdr3_aa: CSARETLMNTEAFF

clone_size: -
v_call: TRBV2
j_call: TRBJ2-5
d_call: TRBD1
cdr3_nt: TGTGCCAGCTGTCGGGACAGGGGCCAAGAGACCCAGTACTTC
cdr3_aa: CASCRDRGQETQYF

clone_size: -
v_call: TRBV5-1
j_call: TRBJ2-4
d_call: -
cdr3_nt: TGCGCCAGCAGCGAAGGAACAGGGAACATTCAGTACTTC
cdr3_aa: CASSEGTGNIQYF